This TCR beta chain originates from a study of cytomegalovirus exposure and HLA in healthy donors. Study outcomes and limitations: The authors enumerated over 150 TCR beta chains as linked to cytomegalovirus. In vitro assays verified that a few CMV-associated chains recognized CMV antigens specifically. Later analysis revealed greater clonal expansion in HLA-associated TCR beta chains than in equally common others.

Though nominally healthy at sampling, donors likely had unrecorded immune exposures. Concerning this clone: The antigen remains unidentified.

This PCR relied on a set of 60 Vbeta primers and 13 Jbeta primers. Sequencing used immunoSEQ multiplex PCR; TCRdb keeps in-frame clones, though not all of them. The sample includes fewer than 150,000 clones, 75% seen only once; the top ten take about 3%. V was clipped by 2 bases and J by 1 base, with 14 bases between them. The CDR3 length is 16 residues. Germline values: CDR1 MDHEN, CDR2 SYDVKM. Sequencing was carried out using PBMCs. The sequence was obtained from a man aged 30 to 45 in good health and CMV-seronegative. V is TRBV28 and J is TRBJ1-1; D is uncertain. The CDR3 DNA reads as TGTGCCAGCAGTTTAGGAGGTACGAGCGGGAACACTGAAGCTTTCTTT. This translates into CASSLGGTSGNTEAFF.